This T cell receptor beta chain comes out of a study of blood T cell repertoires in COVID-19. Study context: The cDNA or gDNA used as material had been derived from T cells, B-cell-depleted T cells, or PBMCs.

Germline V CDR1 and CDR2: SGHVS, FQNEAQ. This CDR3 comprises 14 residues. Trimming pared 1 base from V and 11 bases from J, leaving 17 bases between. Methods used by the authors: Amplification of reference gene primers provided the estimated nucleated cell counts. Sequencing was performed with immunoSEQ multiplex PCR; in TCRdb, only in-frame clones are kept and a portion is missing. D and trimming come from the DNA, and the V and J calls and clone size come from that table. This repertoire shows roughly 150,000 clones, about 80% found once; its top ten account for 11%. The sequence was obtained from a man in his 70s with active or convalescent COVID-19. V gene TRBV7-8 combines with J gene TRBJ1-1; the D gene is possibly TRBD1 (5 bases). Sample: peripheral blood. CDR3 nucleotide sequence: TGTGCCAGCAGCTTAGAGGTCATGGGGGGTGAGGCTTTCTTT. Its translation is CASSLEVMGGEAFF.